The 20 T cell receptor beta chains in this list originate from one sample, sequenced in a study of shared clonotypes between healthy human individuals. Sequencing was performed with immunoSEQ multiplex PCR; in TCRdb, only in-frame clones are kept and a portion is missing. The sample shows 600,000 to 750,000 clones, 90% of them seen only once. Source material: memory CD8+ T cells from PBMCs. Subset here: CD45RO+ cells pooled with CCR7-negative TemRA cells. Receptors originate from a man aged 18 to 30 in good health. Some clones in this sample may be carry-over from other donors' samples.

The V call is TRBV2, the J call TRBJ1-5, with 11 bases fitting TRBD1. V lost 5 bases and J lost 1; bases outside the gene matches: 13. This CDR3 is 19 amino acids long. Looked up from germline, CDR1 is SNHLY and CDR2 is FYNNEI. The chain's CDR3 is CASSTGRTGGPWSNQPQHF. CDR3 coding DNA: TGTGCCAGCAGTACCGGGAGGACAGGGGGCCCGTGGAGCAATCAGCCCCAGCATTTT.

The chain joins TRBV11-2 to TRBJ2-1; tentatively, D is TRBD1 (5 bases). This CDR3 has 17 amino acids. The V gene's germline CDR1 is SGHAT and CDR2 FQNNGV. V gave up 2 bases and J gave up 2 bases, with 16 bases separating them. The CDR3, as DNA: TGTGCCAGCAGCTTACCCCAGGGTTATGAGGCCTACAATGAGCAGTTCTTC. Translated, it gives CASSLPQGYEAYNEQFF.

The V call is TRBV7-9, the J call TRBJ2-7, with 11 bases identical to TRBD2. Germline CDR1 is SEHNR and CDR2 is FQNEAQ (reference sequence). J gave up 2 bases and V 4 bases, and 7 bases lay outside the gene matches. The CDR3 has 16 amino acids. The CDR3 bases are TGTGCCAGCAGCTCGATGGGACTAGCGGAAACCTACGAGCAGTACTTC. Protein sequence: CASSSMGLAETYEQYF.

The chain uses TRBV7-9 and TRBJ2-5, with D possibly matching TRBD1 (6 bases). The germline V gene has CDR1 SEHNR and CDR2 FQNEAQ (reference sequence). V gave up 7 bases and J gave up 5 bases, with 11 bases separating them. This CDR3 has 12 amino acids. The CDR3 region has the DNA TGTGCCAGCACCAAGGGGGTTGAGACCCAGTACTTC. Translation gives CASTKGVETQYF.

The V gene is TRBV4-1, the J gene TRBJ2-3; 7 positions match TRBD2. This CDR3 contains 14 residues. Looked up from germline, CDR1 is MGHRA and CDR2 is YSYEKL. Germline trimming cut 3 bases from V and 0 bases from J; bases unmatched to any gene: 0. The CDR3 loop is CASSQRGSTDTQYF. Written as DNA, the CDR3 is TGCGCCAGCAGCCAGCGGGGGAGCACAGATACGCAGTATTTT.

The chain joins TRBV6-5 to TRBJ1-2; D call uncertain. This CDR3 has 14 residues. Per the germline V gene, CDR1 is MNHEY and CDR2 is SVGAGI. Trimming cost V 0 bases and J 5 bases, with 10 bases left between them. The CDR3 spells CASSYSEGWYGYTF. The CDR3 coding sequence is TGTGCCAGCAGTTACTCAGAGGGTTGGTATGGCTACACCTTC.

The gene calls are TRBV4-2 and TRBJ2-6; D gene uncertain. CDR1 is LGHNA, CDR2 YNFKEQ, per germline. CDR3 size: 18 residues. V was cut by 1 base and J by 0 bases, with 13 bases left in between. This chain's CDR3 is CASSQVASDPSGANVLTF. The CDR3 region has the DNA TGTGCCAGCAGCCAAGTGGCCAGTGACCCCTCTGGGGCCAACGTCCTGACTTTC.

The V gene is TRBV11-3, the J gene TRBJ2-7; perhaps TRBD2 as D (5 bases). This CDR3 is built from 14 residues. Germline V lookup: CDR1 SGHNT, CDR2 YENEEA. With 1 base removed from V and 3 bases from J, the gap between germline ends came to 10 bases. The CDR3: CASSLGHGLYEQYF. As DNA, the CDR3 is TGTGCCAGCAGCTTAGGGCACGGACTCTACGAGCAGTACTTC.

This clone has a single count. This chain uses TRBV28 with TRBJ2-7; tentative D call: TRBD1 (6 bases). Germline assignment: CDR1 MDHEN and CDR2 SYDVKM. V dropped 8 bases and J dropped 6 bases, with 23 bases sitting between them. The CDR3 is 15 amino acids. Written as DNA, the CDR3 is TGTGCCAGCGGATTGGTAGGCGAGGGGGTGACCGAGCAGTACTTC. Encoded protein: CASGLVGEGVTEQYF.

This rearrangement joins TRBV28 to TRBJ2-7; D gene unclear. The CDR3 extends over 13 amino acids. The germline CDR1 and CDR2 sequences are MDHEN and SYDVKM. V gave up 5 bases and J gave up 0 bases, with 8 bases separating them. The CDR3: CASSTLPSYEQYF. Written as DNA, the CDR3 is TGTGCCAGCAGTACCCTGCCCTCCTACGAGCAGTACTTC.

The rearrangement joins TRBV4-1 to TRBJ2-5; D is possibly TRBD2 (5 bases). Germline loops: CDR1 MGHRA, CDR2 YSYEKL. V was shortened by 3 bases and J by 11 bases, with 19 bases between the two germline ends. The CDR3 sequence is 14 residues long. CDR3 sequence reads: CASSQPIERQRQYF. In DNA form, the CDR3 reads TGCGCCAGCAGCCAGCCAATAGAGCGGCAGCGGCAGTACTTC.

V gene TRBV28 combines with J gene TRBJ2-2; D gene ambiguous. Germline CDR1 and CDR2: MDHEN and SYDVKM. V dropped 1 base and J dropped 4 bases, with 13 bases sitting between them. The CDR3 is 16 residues long. The CDR3 coding sequence is TGTGCCAGCAGTTTATTGGGGAATCTATTCACCGGGGAGCTGTTTTTT. Protein product: CASSLLGNLFTGELFF.

The chain carries TRBV19 and TRBJ1-4; D uncertain. Trimming removed 1 base from V and 12 bases from J, with 6 bases in between. This CDR3 has 11 amino acids. CDR1 is LNHDA, CDR2 SQIVND, per germline (reference sequence). CDR3 DNA: TGTGCCAGTAGTATAGGGCTCGAACTGTTTTTT. Its translation: CASSIGLELFF.

CDR3 amino acids: CASSLEAIAGSYYNEQFF. CDR3 nucleotide sequence: TGTGCCAGCAGCCTCGAGGCAATAGCGGGATCGTACTACAATGAGCAGTTCTTC. The rearrangement uses TRBV4-2 and TRBJ2-1; 8 bases are a match to TRBD2. Trimming took 4 bases from V and 3 from J; bases not matched to a gene: 14. CDR1 and CDR2 (germline): LGHNA, YNFKEQ. The CDR3 totals 18 residues.

The rearrangement uses TRBV7-9 and TRBJ2-5; D is perhaps TRBD1 (6 bases). Germline assignment: CDR1 SEHNR and CDR2 FQNEAQ (reference sequence). There are 12 residues in the CDR3. Trimming stripped 11 bases from V and 5 bases from J, with 15 bases between. The CDR3, as DNA: TGTGCCGGAAGAGGGGGTGGGGAGACCCAGTACTTC. Its translation is CAGRGGGETQYF.

The chain recombines TRBV9 with TRBJ2-2; D not certain. This CDR3 is built from 12 residues. Trimming pared 0 bases from V and 7 bases from J, leaving 4 bases between. Per germline, CDR1 SGDLS and CDR2 YYNGEE. CDR3 DNA sequence: TGTGCCAGCAGCGTAGTTCGCGGGGAGCTGTTTTTT. This gives the protein CASSVVRGELFF.

This chain links TRBV27 with TRBJ1-2; D possibly corresponds to TRBD1 (5 bases). V lost 0 bases and J lost 2, with 13 bases in between. Per germline, CDR1 MNHEY and CDR2 SMNVEV (reference sequence). The CDR3 is 16 amino acids. The CDR3 DNA reads TGTGCCAGCAGTTTATCCTTTAAGGAGGGGAACTATGGCTACACCTTC. Its protein is CASSLSFKEGNYGYTF.

The J gene is TRBJ2-2, the V gene TRBV10-3; D tentatively reads TRBD1 or TRBD2 (6 bases each). Germline assignment: CDR1 ENHRY and CDR2 SYGVKD. CDR3 length equals 13 residues. V shed 5 bases and J shed 6 bases, with 10 bases lying between them. The CDR3: CAISLGGSGELFF. DNA of the CDR3: TGTGCCATCAGTCTGGGGGGCTCCGGGGAGCTGTTTTTT.

The chain has TRBV28 and TRBJ2-2; tentative D call: TRBD1 (6 bases). Germline V gene sequence: CDR1 MDHEN, CDR2 SYDVKM. Trimming stripped 6 bases from V and 3 bases from J, with 11 bases between. CDR3 length: 14 residues. The CDR3 DNA is TGTGCCAGCAGCAAGGACAGCTACACCGGGGAGCTGTTTTTT. This translates into CASSKDSYTGELFF.

The J gene is TRBJ2-3, the V gene TRBV9; the D is unclear. Trimming removed 3 bases at V and 7 bases at J, with 6 bases between. This CDR3 spans 11 amino acids. Germline V gene lookup returns CDR1 SGDLS and CDR2 YYNGEE. CDR3 residues: CASSAGYTQYF. The DNA of the CDR3 is TGTGCCAGCAGCGCAGGCTATACGCAGTATTTT.